Listed here are 19 T cell receptor beta chains from one sample, sequenced in a study of OX40 agonist ivuxolimab in advanced cancers. Generated by immunoSEQ multiplex PCR, the TCRdb table keeps only in-frame clones and is missing some. The sample records about 80,000 clones, almost 85% being singletons. Sequencing used CD4+ or CD8+ T cells sorted from blood, obtained in a trial of the OX40 agonist ivuxolimab. The receptors derive from an adult with an advanced solid tumor such as melanoma, head and neck, liver or kidney cancer.

V and J are TRBV6-5 and TRBJ2-7, with TRBD1 as a possible D gene (5 bases). This CDR3 is 14 amino acids long. The germline CDR1 and CDR2 sequences are MNHEY and SVGAGI. The germline V and J ends were trimmed by 2 bases and 3 bases, with 11 bases remaining between them. The DNA of the CDR3 is TGTGCCAGCAGTTACGGGCAGGGTTTCTACGAGCAGTACTTC. Translated: CASSYGQGFYEQYF.

The chain employs TRBV4-2 and TRBJ2-3; D gene uncertain. This CDR3 has 17 residues. CDR1 LGHNA and CDR2 YNFKEQ come from the germline V gene. The V end was cut by 1 base, the J end by 2 bases, with 16 bases between. CDR3 sequence (DNA): TGTGCCAGCAGCCAAGTGAGTCCGCCGAGCTCCACAGATACGCAGTATTTT. Translating it yields CASSQVSPPSSTDTQYF.

This chain uses TRBV2 with TRBJ2-5; 12 bases are a match to TRBD2. The CDR3 spans 14 residues. V was clipped by 5 bases and J by 4 bases; unmatched bases: 2. Germline V gene data show CDR1 as SNHLY and CDR2 as FYNNEI. The CDR3 region has the DNA TGTGCCAGCAGTACTAGCGGGGGGCGAGAGACCCAGTACTTC. Translation gives CASSTSGGRETQYF.

The chain joins TRBV4-3 to TRBJ1-2, with TRBD1 matching over 7 bases. The CDR3 has 14 residues. CDR1 is LGHNA and CDR2 is YSLEER in the germline V gene. The ends lost 3 bases at V and 4 bases at J; junction bases unmatched: 5. Here the CDR3 DNA reads TGCGCCAGCAGCCATGCCGGACAGGCCTATGGCTACACCTTC. Translating gives CASSHAGQAYGYTF.

The chain is built from TRBV10-3 and TRBJ2-7, with 8 bases lining up with TRBD1. CDR3 length: 15 amino acids. Germline CDR1 reads ENHRY; CDR2 reads SYGVKD. The trim removed 2 bases at V and 3 bases at J, leaving 6 bases unmatched. This CDR3 reads CAISEGQGVDYEQYF. The CDR3 DNA reads as TGTGCCATCAGTGAGGGACAGGGAGTAGACTACGAGCAGTACTTC.

This clone was detected once. This chain uses TRBV27 with TRBJ2-3; D unclear. The V gene's germline CDR1 is MNHEY and CDR2 SMNVEV (reference sequence). The CDR3 consists of 14 residues. Trimming removed 3 bases from V and 0 bases from J, with 7 bases in between. The CDR3 is CASSFAHSTDTQYF. CDR3 bases: TGTGCCAGCAGTTTCGCCCATAGCACAGATACGCAGTATTTT.

J is TRBJ2-3 and V is TRBV19, with D unresolved. CDR1 and CDR2 from the germline V gene are LNHDA and SQIVND (reference sequence). The CDR3 totals 15 residues. Trimming stripped 1 base from V and 0 bases from J, with 8 bases between. The CDR3 sequence: CASSIGPSSTDTQYF. The CDR3 region has the DNA TGTGCCAGTAGTATAGGACCTTCGAGCACAGATACGCAGTATTTT.

This chain links TRBV9 with TRBJ1-4, with D possibly matching TRBD1 (6 bases). The CDR3 totals 14 residues. Germline V gene lookup returns CDR1 SGDLS and CDR2 YYNGEE. Trimming stripped 1 base from V and 6 bases from J, with 10 bases between. Here the CDR3 reads CASSVTGIDEKLFF. In DNA form, the CDR3 reads TGTGCCAGCAGCGTAACAGGGATTGATGAAAAACTGTTTTTT.

The chain couples TRBV7-9 to TRBJ1-6, with a possible D match to TRBD1 (6 bases). Germline-derived CDR1 and CDR2 are SEHNR and FQNEAQ (reference sequence). The CDR3 has 15 residues. V lost 5 bases to trimming and J lost 7 bases, with 15 bases between them. This CDR3 is CASSPIRGGNSPLHF. CDR3 in DNA: TGTGCCAGCAGCCCAATCAGGGGCGGGAATTCACCCCTCCACTTT.

The chain couples TRBV30 to TRBJ1-1; D remains ambiguous. There are 12 residues in the CDR3. CDR1 is GTSNPN and CDR2 is SVGIG in the germline V gene (reference sequence). The V and J ends lost 5 bases and 1 base respectively, with 8 bases between them. In nucleotides, the CDR3 is TGTGCCTGGTCCGAGAGGAACACTGAAGCTTTCTTT. Amino acid sequence: CAWSERNTEAFF. The full variable domain, its missing parts supplied by reference TRBV30 and TRBJ1-1, is SQTIHQWPATLVQPVGSPLSLECTVEGTSNPNLYWYRQAAGRGLQLLFYSVGIGQISSEVPQNLSASRPQDRQFILSSKKLLLSDSGFYLCAWSERNTEAFFGQGTRLTVV.

This clone has more than one count but fewer than ten. The chain employs TRBV27 and TRBJ1-4; D unclear. Trimming took off 3 bases at V and 6 bases at J, with 8 bases between the two ends. The CDR3 has 13 residues. CDR1 and CDR2 (germline): MNHEY, SMNVEV (reference sequence). The CDR3 sequence: CASSFSGYEKLFF. The CDR3 DNA reads TGTGCCAGCAGTTTCTCAGGCTATGAAAAACTGTTTTTT.

This chain links TRBV7-9 with TRBJ2-1; 9 bases line up with TRBD2. Trimming removed 3 bases from V and 6 bases from J; junction bases left unmatched: 6. Per the germline V gene, CDR1 is SEHNR and CDR2 is FQNEAQ (reference sequence). The CDR3 has 15 amino acids. The CDR3 spells CASSFSGRSVNEQFF. The CDR3 DNA follows: TGTGCCAGCAGCTTTAGCGGGAGATCGGTCAATGAGCAGTTCTTC.

The V call is TRBV5-1, the J call TRBJ1-5, with no clear D. In germline, CDR1 is SGHRS, CDR2 YFSETQ. V lost 0 bases to trimming and J lost 3 bases, with 7 bases between them. This CDR3 spans 14 amino acids. CDR3 region: CASSLGTANQPQHF. CDR3 in DNA: TGCGCCAGCAGCTTGGGAACAGCCAATCAGCCCCAGCATTTT.

This sequence joins TRBV4-1 and TRBJ1-5, with 8 bases matching TRBD1. After removal of 4 bases from V and 7 bases from J, the junction contained 9 bases not matched to a gene. Germline V CDR1 and CDR2: MGHRA, YSYEKL. The CDR3 consists of 15 residues. The CDR3 sequence is CASSRPGTGSQPQHF. The CDR3 region has the DNA TGCGCCAGCAGCCGACCAGGGACAGGCAGCCAGCCCCAGCATTTT.

The gene calls are TRBV5-8 and TRBJ2-6; TRBD2 might be the D (6 bases). V lost 2 bases and J 3 bases, leaving 12 bases between the germline ends. This CDR3 contains 16 residues. CDR1 is SGHTS and CDR2 is YDEGEE in the germline V gene. The CDR3, as DNA: TGTGCCAGCAGCTTAACTGGGACTGTTGGGGCCAACGTCCTGACTTTC. It codes for CASSLTGTVGANVLTF.

The gene calls are TRBV7-8 and TRBJ2-7; no firm D call. Germline loops: CDR1 SGHVS, CDR2 FQNEAQ. The CDR3 runs 13 residues. V was clipped by 1 base and J by 5 bases, with 9 bases between them. DNA of the CDR3: TGTGCCAGCAGCTTAGTGGTACAGAACGAGCAGTACTTC. Its translation: CASSLVVQNEQYF.

For the CDR3, the DNA is TGTGCCAGCCGCACTACGAACACCGGGGAGCTGTTTTTT. Encoded protein: CASRTTNTGELFF. This chain joins TRBV28 and TRBJ2-2; no reliable D call. This CDR3 has 13 residues. Germline V CDR1 and CDR2: MDHEN, SYDVKM. With 8 bases removed from V and 0 bases from J, the gap between germline ends came to 7 bases.

The chain employs TRBV7-2 and TRBJ1-2; tentative D call: TRBD1 (6 bases). The CDR3 is 16 amino acids. Germline CDR1 and CDR2: SGHTA and FQGNSA. Trimming took off 4 bases at V and 2 bases at J, with 17 bases between the two ends. The CDR3 DNA reads TGTGCCAGCAGCTATGTAGGGAGGGGGACGAACTATGGCTACACCTTC. Its translation: CASSYVGRGTNYGYTF.

This clone showed up just once. V and J are TRBV5-6 and TRBJ2-2, with D unclear. The germline CDR1 and CDR2 sequences are SGHDT and YYEEEE. The germline V and J ends were trimmed by 4 bases and 5 bases, with 18 bases remaining between them. This CDR3 has 16 residues. CDR3 bases: TGTGCCAGCAGCCCCCTACCCGGATGGGGAACCGGGGAGCTGTTTTTT. The encoded protein is CASSPLPGWGTGELFF.